The clone carrying this TCR beta chain was detected ten times or more. As yet, its antigen is unknown. These data come from a study of T cells in Graves' hyperthyroidism and ophthalmopathy. Study results and caveats: In the blood, most expanded thyroid clonotypes above 0.001 appeared as well.

In germline, CDR1 is SEHNR, CDR2 FQNEAQ (reference sequence). This CDR3 contains 15 residues. V gave up 3 bases and J gave up 2 bases, with 14 bases separating them. Lactation, pregnancy, other autoimmune disease or uncontrolled infection excluded patients. The PBMCs studied were ones that came from approximately 9.9 ml fresh peripheral blood. Amplified TCR beta CDR3 regions came from RNA transcripts. An initial round of RT-PCR targeting the TCR CDR3 relied on the HTBI primer set. In TCRdb, the multiplex PCR reads were re-called with MiXCR into one record per CDR3 protein. The top ten hold approximately 18% of the sample, which has 500,000 or so distinct CDR3 sequences, over 15% seen once.

This clonotype was obtained from a woman between 18 and 29 years old with Graves' ophthalmopathy. Sequencing was done on a sample of blood. This rearrangement joins TRBV7-9 to TRBJ2-7, with TRBD2 as a possible D gene (6 bases). The CDR3 reads CASSLLTSSPYEQYF. The CDR3 DNA follows: TGTGCCAGCAGCTTGCTGACTAGTTCACCCTACGAGCAGTACTTC. Full variable domain (missing parts from reference TRBV7-9 and TRBJ2-7): DTGVSQNPRHKITKRGQNVTFRCDPISEHNRLYWYRQTLGQGPEFLTYFQNEAQLEKSRLLSDRFSAERPKGSFSTLEIQRTEQGDSAMYLCASSLLTSSPYEQYFGPGTRLTVT.